The clone carrying this T cell receptor (beta chain) was seen at least ten times. Its antigen is as yet unknown. This sample is part of a study of regulatory T cells in long-lasting Graves disease. Time point meaning: newly diagnosed GD, antithyroid drugs for less than 3 months. The TCR library was made from RNA extracted from PBMCs. From germline, CDR1 is SGHRS and CDR2 YFSETQ. J was trimmed by 4 bases and V by 3 bases; bases with no gene match: 6. The CDR3 extends over 15 amino acids. Study outcomes and limitations: New patients shared fewer public clonotypes (more than 850) than persistent patients did (around 2,900).

CDR3 regions were amplified by Arm-PCR using iRepertoire HTBI primers to build TCR beta libraries. A single record per CDR3 protein comes from TCRdb applying MiXCR to the multiplex PCR reads. The sample records 500,000 to 700,000 distinct CDR3 sequences, about 15% being singletons. These data also featured in a second study, about T cells in Graves' hyperthyroidism and ophthalmopathy. As that report states: Graves' hyperthyroidism qualified as stable when ophthalmopathy did not progress within 18 months. First-round RT-PCR targeting the TCR CDR3 was performed with the HTBI primer set. Progression to ophthalmopathy was predicted a median of approximately seven months early.

This TCR was sampled from a woman between 25 and 40 years old with Graves disease. Sequencing was performed on peripheral blood mononuclear cells (PBMCs), taken at new diagnosis, from a patient treated with antithyroid drugs. The chain recombines TRBV5-1 with TRBJ2-1; 8 nucleotides agree with TRBD1. The CDR3 bases are TGCGCCAGCAGCTACCGACAGGGGCTGTACAATGAGCAGTTCTTC. Amino acids: CASSYRQGLYNEQFF.